The clone carrying this T cell receptor beta chain appeared a few times. Its antigen is still unknown. The source of the sample is a study of T-cell memory formation after mild COVID-19. About the study: TCR clustering was largely donor specific.

Overall study results and limits: CD4/CD8 balance held among clones contracting day 15 to 85, and later expanders leaned CD4+. Prior to infection, memory already included some responding clones, suggesting cross-reactive memory joined. Specificity for SARS-CoV-2 was not confirmed among the second-wave clones peaking on day 37.

MiXCR, applied by TCRdb to the 5' RACE reads, yields one record per CDR3 protein. The data contain 90,000 to 120,000 distinct CDR3 sequences, 14% of them singletons. Germline V gene lookup returns CDR1 SGHDT and CDR2 YYEEEE. This CDR3 has 15 residues. With 1 base removed from V and 4 bases from J, the gap between germline ends came to 11 bases. The sequenced sample consisted of PBMCs or a T cell subset sorted from them (not recorded which). This rearrangement joins TRBV5-6 to TRBJ2-2; D is uncertain. The source of this sequence is a man aged 18 to 29 who had mild COVID-19 (a few samples of this study predate the infection). Cell type and time point are not known. The CDR3, as DNA: TGTGCCAGCAGCTTGCCTTTGTTGCGCACCGGGGAGCTGTTTTTT. Translation gives CASSLPLLRTGELFF.